This TCR beta chain was identified during a study of cytomegalovirus exposure and HLA in healthy donors. Looking at the study overall: Per a later analysis, the approximately 620 first-cohort and more than 100 validation repertoires shared one platform. Findings and limits, study-wide: The tendency of first-cohort TCR clusters to co-occur in the roughly 110 validation repertoires was identified by a subsequent analysis. A list of roughly 180 TCR beta chains associated with cytomegalovirus was given.

A word on this clone: Its target is unknown.

Germline loops: CDR1 SGHTA, CDR2 FQGNSA. This CDR3 has 17 residues. V was clipped by 1 base and J by 0 bases, with 15 bases between them. The data were produced by immunoSEQ multiplex PCR, yet TCRdb's version contains in-frame clones alone and is incomplete. The data show over 60,000 clones, about 95% seen once. Separation from the roughly 670-subject first cohort characterized the approximately 120-subject validation cohort, to which the donors belonged. The source is a man between 18 and 35 years old in good health and CMV-seronegative. The sequencing sample was made of PBMCs. The genes are TRBV7-2 and TRBJ1-1; no definite D call. The DNA for the CDR3 is TGTGCCAGCAGCTTAGAGTGGGCAGCAATACTGAACACTGAAGCTTTCTTT. It is translated as CASSLEWAAILNTEAFF. Supplemented by reference TRBV7-2 and TRBJ1-1, the full variable domain reads GAGVSQSPSNKVTEKGKDVELRCDPISGHTALYWYRQSLGQGLEFLIYFQGNSAPDKSGLPSDRFSAERTGGSVSTLTIQRTQQEDSAVYLCASSLEWAAILNTEAFFGQGTRLTVV.